This T cell receptor beta chain was documented in a study of shared clonotypes between healthy human individuals. V gave up 0 bases and J gave up 5 bases; unmatched junction bases: 7. This CDR3 spans 15 amino acids. Germline CDR1 reads SGDLS; CDR2 reads YYNGEE. Sequencing used immunoSEQ multiplex PCR; TCRdb keeps in-frame clones, though not all of them. The sample holds more than 400,000 clones, approximately 95% seen once. The source of this sequence is a woman in her twenties or thirties in good health. Material for sequencing was naive CD4+ T cells sorted from blood. Stated subset: CD45RA+ positively selected. The chain joins TRBV9 to TRBJ2-5, with 7 bases fitting TRBD2. CDR3 in amino acids: CASSVVGLDAETQYF. The CDR3 DNA is TGTGCCAGCAGCGTAGTCGGACTAGATGCCGAGACCCAGTACTTC.